This T cell receptor beta chain emerged from a study of blood T cell repertoires in COVID-19. Background on the study: Whether acute or convalescent, the COVID-19 samples came from the United States, Italy and Spain. Nucleic acid was either cDNA or gDNA, and it came from T cells, B-cell-depleted T cells, or PBMCs.

Study processing details: Researchers report that nucleated cell counts were estimated from reference gene primer amplification. The method was immunoSEQ multiplex PCR; TCRdb's version includes in-frame clones alone and lacks a portion of them. V and J calls and clone size are those listed in that table; D and trimming were worked out from the DNA. Among about half a million clones listed, 80% to 90% were seen once. Trimming stripped 2 bases from V and 1 base from J, with 9 bases between. The CDR3 covers 15 residues. Per the germline V gene, CDR1 is SGHRS and CDR2 is YFSETQ. This receptor was obtained from a human donor in a cohort sampled during active COVID-19. This chain uses TRBV5-1 with TRBJ2-2; D possibly corresponds to TRBD1 (5 bases). What was sequenced was peripheral blood. The DNA for the CDR3 is TGCGCCAGCAGCTTTATGACAGAGAACACCGGGGAGCTGTTTTTT. It is translated as CASSFMTENTGELFF.